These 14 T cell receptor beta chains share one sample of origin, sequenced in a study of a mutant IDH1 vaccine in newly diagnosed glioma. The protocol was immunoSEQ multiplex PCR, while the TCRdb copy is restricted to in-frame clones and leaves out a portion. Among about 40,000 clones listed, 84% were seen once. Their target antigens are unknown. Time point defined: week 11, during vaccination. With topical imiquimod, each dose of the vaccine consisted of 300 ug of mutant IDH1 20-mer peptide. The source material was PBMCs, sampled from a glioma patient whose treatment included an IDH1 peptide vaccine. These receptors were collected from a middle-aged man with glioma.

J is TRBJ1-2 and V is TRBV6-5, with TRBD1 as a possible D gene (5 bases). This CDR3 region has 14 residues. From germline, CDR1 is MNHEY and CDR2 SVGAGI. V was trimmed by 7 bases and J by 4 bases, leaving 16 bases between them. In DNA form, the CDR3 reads TGTGCCAGCACAAGAGACCGGGACGTCTATGGCTACACCTTC. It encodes CASTRDRDVYGYTF.

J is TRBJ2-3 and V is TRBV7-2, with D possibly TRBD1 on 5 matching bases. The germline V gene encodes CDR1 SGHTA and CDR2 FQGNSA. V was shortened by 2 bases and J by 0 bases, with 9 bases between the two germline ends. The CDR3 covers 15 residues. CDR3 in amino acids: CASSLRTLSTDTQYF. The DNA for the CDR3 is TGTGCCAGCAGCTTAAGGACACTTAGCACAGATACGCAGTATTTT. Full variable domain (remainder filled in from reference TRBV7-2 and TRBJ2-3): GAGVSQSPSNKVTEKGKDVELRCDPISGHTALYWYRQSLGQGLEFLIYFQGNSAPDKSGLPSDRFSAERTGGSVSTLTIQRTQQEDSAVYLCASSLRTLSTDTQYFGPGTRLTVL.

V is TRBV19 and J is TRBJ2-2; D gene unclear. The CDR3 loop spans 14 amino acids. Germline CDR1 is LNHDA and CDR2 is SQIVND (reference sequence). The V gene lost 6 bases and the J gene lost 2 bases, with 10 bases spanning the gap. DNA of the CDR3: TGTGCCAGTAGGTACCAGTTAAACACCGGGGAGCTGTTTTTT. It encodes CASRYQLNTGELFF. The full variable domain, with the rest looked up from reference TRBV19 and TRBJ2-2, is DGGITQSPKYLFRKEGQNVTLSCEQNLNHDAMYWYRQDPGQGLRLIYYSQIVNDFQKGDIAEGYSVSREKKESFPLTVTSAQKNPTAFYLCASRYQLNTGELFFGEGSRLTVL.

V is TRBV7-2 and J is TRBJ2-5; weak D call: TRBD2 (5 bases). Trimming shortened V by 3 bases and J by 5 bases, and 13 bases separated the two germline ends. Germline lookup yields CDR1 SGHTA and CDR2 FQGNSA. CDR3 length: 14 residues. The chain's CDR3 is CASSLGADRETQYF. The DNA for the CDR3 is TGTGCCAGCAGCTTGGGAGCGGATCGGGAGACCCAGTACTTC.

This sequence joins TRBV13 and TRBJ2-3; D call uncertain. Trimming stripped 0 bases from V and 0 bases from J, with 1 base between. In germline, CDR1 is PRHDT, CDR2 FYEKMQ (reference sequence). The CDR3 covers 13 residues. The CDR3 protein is CASSLGSTDTQYF. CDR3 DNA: TGTGCCAGCAGCTTAGGGAGCACAGATACGCAGTATTTT.

CDR3 sequence reads: CASTETRQGAGNEQFF. In nucleotides, the CDR3 is TGTGCCAGCACCGAGACGAGACAGGGGGCAGGGAATGAGCAGTTCTTC. The chain employs TRBV6-6 and TRBJ2-1; TRBD1 aligns across 10 bases. Germline V gene data show CDR1 as MNHNY and CDR2 as SVGAGI (reference sequence). V lost 7 bases and J lost 7; bases outside the gene matches: 13. The CDR3 has 16 amino acids.

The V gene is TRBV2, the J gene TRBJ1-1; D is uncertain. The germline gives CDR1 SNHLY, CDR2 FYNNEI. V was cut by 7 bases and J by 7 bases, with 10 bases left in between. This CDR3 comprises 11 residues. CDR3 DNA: TGTGCCAGCACCTACTCGGGTGAAGCTTTCTTT. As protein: CASTYSGEAFF.

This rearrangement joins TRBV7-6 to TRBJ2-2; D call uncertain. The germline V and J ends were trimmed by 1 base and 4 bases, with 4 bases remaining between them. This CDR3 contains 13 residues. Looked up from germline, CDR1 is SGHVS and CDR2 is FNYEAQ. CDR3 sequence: CASSLGSTGELFF. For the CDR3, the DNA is TGTGCCAGCAGCTTAGGGTCCACCGGGGAGCTGTTTTTT.

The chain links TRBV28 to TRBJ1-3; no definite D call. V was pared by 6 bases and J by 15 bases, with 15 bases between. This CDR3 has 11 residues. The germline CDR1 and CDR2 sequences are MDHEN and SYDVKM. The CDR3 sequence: CASRDKDVQYF. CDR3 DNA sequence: TGTGCCAGCAGAGACAAGGACGTCCAATATTTT.

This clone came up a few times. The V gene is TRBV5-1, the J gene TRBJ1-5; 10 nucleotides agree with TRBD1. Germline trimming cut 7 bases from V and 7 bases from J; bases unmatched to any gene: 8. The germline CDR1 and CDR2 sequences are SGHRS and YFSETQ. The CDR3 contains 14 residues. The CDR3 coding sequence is TGCGCCAGCGCCCGAGGGGACAGGGGCCAGCCCCAGCATTTT. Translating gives CASARGDRGQPQHF.

The DNA for the CDR3 is TGCGCCAGCAGATATAGCGGGATGAACACAGATACGCAGTATTTT. Translated: CASRYSGMNTDTQYF. This chain joins TRBV5-1 and TRBJ2-3; 8 bases are a match to TRBD2. Germline V gene data show CDR1 as SGHRS and CDR2 as YFSETQ. The CDR3 has 15 residues. V lost 5 bases and J lost 2; bases outside the gene matches: 7.

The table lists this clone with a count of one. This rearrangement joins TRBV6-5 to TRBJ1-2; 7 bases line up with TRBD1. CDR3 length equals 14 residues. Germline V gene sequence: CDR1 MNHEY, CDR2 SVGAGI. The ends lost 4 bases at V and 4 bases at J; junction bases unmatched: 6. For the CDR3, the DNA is TGTGCCAGCAGTTTACAGGGGCCGCTCTATGGCTACACCTTC. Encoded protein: CASSLQGPLYGYTF.

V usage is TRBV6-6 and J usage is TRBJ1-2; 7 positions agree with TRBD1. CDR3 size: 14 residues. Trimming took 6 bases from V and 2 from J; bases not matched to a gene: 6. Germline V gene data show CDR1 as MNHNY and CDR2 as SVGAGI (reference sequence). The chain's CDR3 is CASSYRDRNYGYTF. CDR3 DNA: TGTGCCAGCAGCTACCGGGACAGAAACTATGGCTACACCTTC.

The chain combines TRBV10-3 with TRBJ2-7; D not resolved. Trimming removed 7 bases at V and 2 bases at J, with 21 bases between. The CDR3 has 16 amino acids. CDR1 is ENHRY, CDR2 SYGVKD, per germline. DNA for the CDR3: TGTGCCATCAAGTCAGAGAGGTTGTATCCGGCCTACGAGCAGTACTTC. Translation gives CAIKSERLYPAYEQYF.